The 3 T cell receptor beta chains below were found in one sample sequenced in a study of blood T cell repertoires in COVID-19. Using immunoSEQ multiplex PCR, the repertoire was profiled, and TCRdb retains in-frame clones only, with some absent. Of 250,000 to 350,000 clones listed, roughly nine tenths are singletons. The source material was peripheral blood. Receptors originate from a man younger than 30 with active or convalescent COVID-19.

V and J are TRBV20-1 and TRBJ2-1, with unresolved D. V lost 5 bases, J lost 8 bases, and 7 bases lay in between. The CDR3 extends over 10 amino acids. Germline V gene sequence: CDR1 DFQATT, CDR2 SNEGSKA (reference sequence). The CDR3 loop is CSAVQYEQFF. The CDR3 nucleotides are TGCAGTGCTGTACAATATGAGCAGTTCTTC.

The chain employs TRBV5-5 and TRBJ2-3, with a possible D match to TRBD2 (5 bases). V was trimmed by 0 bases and J by 1 base, leaving 6 bases between them. Looked up from germline, CDR1 is SGHKS and CDR2 is YYEKEE (reference sequence). The length of the CDR3 is 14 residues. The CDR3 sequence: CASSLGGGTDTQYF. CDR3 sequence (DNA): TGTGCCAGCAGCTTGGGGGGAGGCACAGATACGCAGTATTTT.

The chain combines TRBV19 with TRBJ1-4; 10 nucleotides align to TRBD1. This CDR3 is 18 amino acids long. Germline V gene data show CDR1 as LNHDA and CDR2 as SQIVND (reference sequence). With V trimmed by 1 base and J by 4 bases, 9 bases remained unmatched. The chain's CDR3 is CASSIGGTGVPLNEKLFF. In DNA form, the CDR3 reads TGTGCCAGTAGTATAGGGGGGACAGGGGTCCCCCTTAATGAAAAACTGTTTTTT.